The 20 T cell receptor beta chains below all came from one sample that was sequenced in a study of cytomegalovirus exposure and HLA in healthy donors (dated by TCRdb to about 2017). Library creation used the immunoSEQ multiplex PCR assay. TCRdb limited this immuneACCESS table to in-frame rearrangements with V and J called. A share of clones is missing; checked studies link under half to unresolved V genes, and the rest is unexplained. The sample data list some 83,000 clones, and 94% of these were observed just once. The top ten hold over 2% of the sample. The source material was PBMCs. The receptors were sampled from a woman under 30 in good health and CMV-seronegative.

This chain uses TRBV28 with TRBJ2-2; TRBD2 aligns across 9 bases. CDR1 and CDR2 (germline): MDHEN, SYDVKM. This CDR3 comprises 16 residues. Germline trimming cut 6 bases from V and 1 base from J; bases unmatched to any gene: 6. As DNA, the CDR3 is TGTGCCAGCAGCCCTCTAGCGGGGATGAACACCGGGGAGCTGTTTTTT. As protein: CASSPLAGMNTGELFF.

The V gene is TRBV20-1, the J gene TRBJ1-2; the match to TRBD1 covers 7 bases. CDR1 is DFQATT, CDR2 SNEGSKA, per germline (reference sequence). The CDR3 totals 11 residues. The CDR3 here is CRPRGDYGYTF. In DNA, the CDR3 is TGCAGGCCCAGGGGGGACTATGGCTACACCTTC.

CDR3 sequence (DNA): TGTGCCAGCAGCTTAGTTGCCGCGGGGGGCACAGATACGCAGTATTTT. Translating it yields CASSLVAAGGTDTQYF. The rearrangement links TRBV7-6 to TRBJ2-3, with 7 bases fitting TRBD2. The CDR3 runs 16 residues. With V trimmed by 1 base and J by 1 base, 5 bases remained unmatched. Germline V CDR1 and CDR2: SGHVS, FNYEAQ.

The sample holds many counts of this clone. This chain uses TRBV4-2 with TRBJ2-2; D perhaps matches TRBD2 (6 bases). Germline CDR1 LGHNA, CDR2 YNFKEQ. CDR3 length: 15 residues. The V and J ends lost 5 bases and 6 bases respectively, with 16 bases between them. The CDR3 nucleotides are TGTGCCAGCAGCGTAGCGGAAGAGGTCGCCGGGGAGCTGTTTTTT. Translated, it gives CASSVAEEVAGELFF.

A single count supports this clone. J is TRBJ2-7 and V is TRBV7-2, with a weak D call TRBD2 (5 bases). Germline V lookup: CDR1 SGHTA, CDR2 FQGNSA. V lost 3 bases and J lost 6, with 15 bases in between. This CDR3 comprises 14 residues. CDR3 in DNA: TGTGCCAGCAGCTTCCCTACTAGGTCTCCCGAGCAGTACTTC. Residues: CASSFPTRSPEQYF.

The CDR3 spells CASAFWAGGAGTSYEQYF. The CDR3 coding sequence is TGTGCTAGTGCCTTCTGGGCGGGAGGAGCCGGAACCTCCTACGAGCAGTACTTC. This chain uses TRBV12-5 with TRBJ2-7, with TRBD2 matching 8 bases. Germline V gene data show CDR1 as LGHNT and CDR2 as FRNRAP. CDR3 length equals 18 residues. Trimming cost V 7 bases and J 0 bases; bases outside gene matches: 17. Variable domain in full (rest from reference TRBV12-5 and TRBJ2-7): DARVTQTPRHKVTEMGQEVTMRCQPILGHNTVFWYRQTMMQGLELLAYFRNRAPLDDSGMPKDRFSAEMPDATLATLKIQPSEPRDSAVYFCASAFWAGGAGTSYEQYFGPGTRLTVT.

The rearrangement joins TRBV29-1 to TRBJ1-1, with D perhaps TRBD1 (5 bases). The CDR3 is 12 residues long. Per germline, CDR1 SQVTM and CDR2 ANQGSEA. Between the trimmed V and J ends, which lost 4 bases and 5 bases, there was a span of 11 bases. CDR3 DNA sequence: TGCAGCGTTGTCAAGGGGCAGACTGAAGCTTTCTTT. Amino acids: CSVVKGQTEAFF.

The gene calls are TRBV5-6 and TRBJ2-1; 12 bases are shared with TRBD2. The CDR3 loop spans 15 amino acids. V lost 2 bases, J lost 12 bases, and 9 bases stayed unmatched. The germline V gene has CDR1 SGHDT and CDR2 YYEEEE. Here the CDR3 DNA reads TGTGCCAGCAGCTTCCGGACTAGCGGGATAGTTACGCAGTTCTTC. Its translation: CASSFRTSGIVTQFF.

The chain uses TRBV30 and TRBJ1-2; D is perhaps TRBD1 (5 bases). CDR1 is GTSNPN, CDR2 SVGIG, per germline (reference sequence). Trimming stripped 0 bases from V and 0 bases from J, with 11 bases between. The CDR3 totals 15 residues. The CDR3 DNA reads TGTGCCTGGAGTGTGTTGAAGGGGACTAACTATGGCTACACCTTC. As protein: CAWSVLKGTNYGYTF.

This chain uses TRBV5-4 with TRBJ1-1; no clear D. Per germline, CDR1 SGHNT and CDR2 YYREEE (reference sequence). This CDR3 has 12 amino acids. The V end lost 3 bases, the J end lost 11 bases, and 14 bases lay between the germline ends. The CDR3 sequence is CASSSREDPAFF. The CDR3 DNA is TGTGCCAGCAGCTCACGGGAAGACCCCGCTTTCTTT.

The chain is built from TRBV14 and TRBJ1-1, with D maybe TRBD1 (5 bases). Looked up from germline, CDR1 is SGHDN and CDR2 is FVKESK. Trimming removed 5 bases at V and 1 base at J, with 20 bases between. The CDR3 spans 17 residues. The chain's CDR3 is CASSGPGSPWGNTEAFF. CDR3 bases: TGTGCCAGCAGCGGGCCAGGGTCCCCTTGGGGGAACACTGAAGCTTTCTTT.

The genes are TRBV29-1 and TRBJ2-7; D gene unclear. The V end was cut by 1 base, the J end by 2 bases, with 6 bases between. Germline V gene data show CDR1 as SQVTM and CDR2 as ANQGSEA. The CDR3 runs to 12 residues. The DNA for the CDR3 is TGCAGCGTTGAAGTAACGGCCTACGAGCAGTACTTC. This encodes CSVEVTAYEQYF.

The chain recombines TRBV4-2 with TRBJ2-7; D gene ambiguous. This CDR3 contains 13 residues. Germline V gene sequence: CDR1 LGHNA, CDR2 YNFKEQ. Trimming took off 0 bases at V and 4 bases at J, with 7 bases between the two ends. The CDR3 nucleotides read TGTGCCAGCAGCCAAGAATCCCTGTACGAGCAGTACTTC. It encodes CASSQESLYEQYF.

This chain links TRBV4-2 with TRBJ2-7, with 10 bases that match TRBD2. This CDR3 is built from 16 residues. J gave up 4 bases and V 0 bases, and 6 bases lay outside the gene matches. Germline V gives CDR1 LGHNA, CDR2 YNFKEQ. The CDR3 DNA sequence: TGTGCCAGCAGCCAAGAGCCTAGCGGGGGTAGTTACGAGCAGTACTTC. This gives the protein CASSQEPSGGSYEQYF.

The chain has TRBV7-2 and TRBJ2-1; TRBD2 matches 11 bases. V lost 4 bases and J lost 3; bases outside the gene matches: 5. From germline, CDR1 is SGHTA and CDR2 FQGNSA. This CDR3 spans 16 amino acids. CDR3 sequence (DNA): TGTGCCAGCAGCTCGACGGGACTAGCGGACTACAATGAGCAGTTCTTC. It encodes CASSSTGLADYNEQFF.

This chain connects TRBV5-1 to TRBJ2-5; 8 bases line up with TRBD1. From germline, CDR1 is SGHRS and CDR2 YFSETQ. CDR3 length equals 16 residues. Trimming removed 0 bases from V and 2 bases from J; junction bases left unmatched: 6. The CDR3 DNA is TGCGCCAGCAGCTTGGGGGACAGGATGGGTCAAGAGACCCAGTACTTC. Translation gives CASSLGDRMGQETQYF.

The chain is built from TRBV7-9 and TRBJ2-3; no reliable D call. Germline V lookup: CDR1 SEHNR, CDR2 FQNEAQ (reference sequence). This CDR3 has 12 amino acids. Trimming stripped 5 bases from V and 5 bases from J, with 8 bases between. In DNA, the CDR3 is TGTGCCAGCAGCCCAAGCGAAGATACGCAGTATTTT. It specifies CASSPSEDTQYF. The full variable domain, in which reference TRBV7-9 and TRBJ2-3 provide the parts outside the CDR3, is DTGVSQNPRHKITKRGQNVTFRCDPISEHNRLYWYRQTLGQGPEFLTYFQNEAQLEKSRLLSDRFSAERPKGSFSTLEIQRTEQGDSAMYLCASSPSEDTQYFGPGTRLTVL.

This chain's CDR3 is CASSDGSGYLEQFF. The CDR3 DNA sequence: TGCGCCAGCAGCGACGGCTCAGGGTATCTTGAGCAGTTCTTC. J is TRBJ2-1 and V is TRBV4-1, with a tentative D call TRBD1 (5 bases). Germline V gene sequence: CDR1 MGHRA, CDR2 YSYEKL. Deletions cut 5 bases from V and 9 bases from J, with 17 bases between. The CDR3 runs to 14 residues.

The V call is TRBV9, the J call TRBJ2-2; TRBD2 matches at 12 bases. CDR1 and CDR2 from the germline V gene are SGDLS and YYNGEE. The CDR3 sequence is 15 residues long. V gave up 5 bases and J gave up 8 bases; unmatched junction bases: 7. This chain's CDR3 is CASSERTSGMGELFF. The CDR3 DNA follows: TGTGCCAGCAGTGAACGGACTAGCGGGATGGGGGAGCTGTTTTTT. Drawing the rest from reference TRBV9 and TRBJ2-2, the complete variable domain is DSGVTQTPKHLITATGQRVTLRCSPRSGDLSVYWYQQSLDQGLQFLIQYYNGEERAKGNILERFSAQQFPDLHSELNLSSLELGDSALYFCASSERTSGMGELFFGEGSRLTVL.

The CDR3 spells CASTRQGGTGELFF. The CDR3 nucleotides are TGTGCCAGCACCCGACAGGGAGGCACCGGGGAGCTGTTTTTT. The V and J genes are TRBV5-6 and TRBJ2-2; D possibly corresponds to TRBD1 (7 bases). V lost 6 bases and J 4 bases, leaving 13 bases between the germline ends. The germline gives CDR1 SGHDT, CDR2 YYEEEE. This CDR3 contains 14 residues. Full variable domain (missing parts from reference TRBV5-6 and TRBJ2-2): DAGVTQSPTHLIKTRGQQVTLRCSPKSGHDTVSWYQQALGQGPQFIFQYYEEEERQRGNFPDRFSGHQFPNYSSELNVNALLLGDSALYLCASTRQGGTGELFFGEGSRLTVL.